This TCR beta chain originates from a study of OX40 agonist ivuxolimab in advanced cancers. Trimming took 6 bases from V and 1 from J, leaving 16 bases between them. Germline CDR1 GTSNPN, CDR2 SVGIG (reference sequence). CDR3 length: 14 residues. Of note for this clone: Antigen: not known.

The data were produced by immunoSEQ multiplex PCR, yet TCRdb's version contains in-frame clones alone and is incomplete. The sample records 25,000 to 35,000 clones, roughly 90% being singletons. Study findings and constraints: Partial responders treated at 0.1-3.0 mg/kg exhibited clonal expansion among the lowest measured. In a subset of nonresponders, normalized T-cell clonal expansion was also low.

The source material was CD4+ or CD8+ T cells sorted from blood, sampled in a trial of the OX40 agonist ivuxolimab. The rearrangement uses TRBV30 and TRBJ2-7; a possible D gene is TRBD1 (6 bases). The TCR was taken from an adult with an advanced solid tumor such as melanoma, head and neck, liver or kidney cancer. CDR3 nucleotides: TGTGCCTGTTCAGACAGGTTAGAATCCTACGAGCAGTACTTC. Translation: CACSDRLESYEQYF.